The 14 T cell receptor beta chains below come from one sample, sequenced in a study of OX40 agonist ivuxolimab in advanced cancers. Some clones are missing from TCRdb's copy, which holds only in-frame ones; the method was immunoSEQ multiplex PCR. Here the sample spans over 75,000 clones, roughly 86% being singletons. The sample in question was CD4+ or CD8+ T cells sorted from blood, obtained in a trial of the OX40 agonist ivuxolimab. The receptors originated from an adult with an advanced solid tumor such as melanoma, head and neck, liver or kidney cancer.

The rearrangement links TRBV6-5 to TRBJ1-5; tentative D call: TRBD1 (6 bases). The CDR3 covers 15 residues. CDR1 and CDR2 from the germline V gene are MNHEY and SVGAGI. The ends were cut back, 7 bases at V and 1 base at J, with 14 bases in the middle. In nucleotides, the CDR3 is TGTGCCAGCAAGCCGGGACACCTGAGCAATCAGCCCCAGCATTTT. Translated: CASKPGHLSNQPQHF.

The chain combines TRBV11-3 with TRBJ1-1, with D unresolved. V was shortened by 3 bases and J by 5 bases, with 7 bases between the two germline ends. Germline loops: CDR1 SGHNT, CDR2 YENEEA. The CDR3 runs to 12 residues. Here the CDR3 DNA reads TGTGCCAGCAGCTTTCAAGGGACTGAAGCTTTCTTT. It codes for CASSFQGTEAFF.

This clone was picked up many times. The chain recombines TRBV6-5 with TRBJ2-7; TRBD2 aligns across 8 bases. V shed 6 bases and J 7 bases; nucleotides not matched to a gene: 14. CDR3 length equals 15 residues. Looked up from germline, CDR1 is MNHEY and CDR2 is SVGAGI. The CDR3 DNA is TGTGCCAGCAGCCCAGGACTAGCCGTCTCGGGGGAGCAGTACTTC. This encodes CASSPGLAVSGEQYF.

The V and J genes are TRBV27 and TRBJ2-7; TRBD2 matches at 7 bases. Germline V gene sequence: CDR1 MNHEY, CDR2 SMNVEV (reference sequence). Trimming cost V 4 bases and J 0 bases; bases outside gene matches: 9. This CDR3 is 16 amino acids long. The chain's CDR3 is CASSSPTSRSSYEQYF. The CDR3 nucleotides are TGTGCCAGCAGTTCTCCGACTAGCCGAAGCTCCTACGAGCAGTACTTC.

The CDR3: CASSPRANTEAFF. The CDR3 DNA sequence: TGTGCCAGCAGCCCCCGGGCCAACACTGAAGCTTTCTTT. This chain links TRBV9 with TRBJ1-1; the D is unclear. Germline CDR1 reads SGDLS; CDR2 reads YYNGEE. The CDR3 totals 13 residues. Deletions cut 4 bases from V and 2 bases from J, with 9 bases between.

The chain carries TRBV10-3 and TRBJ1-1; 7 nucleotides line up with TRBD1. Trimming cost V 6 bases and J 2 bases; bases outside gene matches: 3. The V gene's germline CDR1 is ENHRY and CDR2 SYGVKD. The CDR3 has 13 residues. CDR3 sequence: CAIRGQFNTEAFF. In DNA form, the CDR3 reads TGTGCCATCAGGGGACAGTTCAACACTGAAGCTTTCTTT.

The gene calls are TRBV18 and TRBJ1-5; D is unclear. This CDR3 is 12 amino acids long. The germline CDR1 and CDR2 sequences are KGHSH and LQKENI. Trimming stripped 2 bases from V and 7 bases from J, with 6 bases between. Here the CDR3 DNA reads TGTGCCAGCTCACCAACCGGGCAGCCCCAGCATTTT. It specifies CASSPTGQPQHF. Variable domain in full (rest from reference TRBV18 and TRBJ1-5): NAGVMQNPRHLVRRRGQEARLRCSPMKGHSHVYWYRQLPEEGLKFMVYLQKENIIDESGMPKERFSAEFPKEGPSILRIQQVVRGDSAAYFCASSPTGQPQHFGDGTRLSIL.

The chain has TRBV5-6 and TRBJ2-5, with 7 bases lining up with TRBD2. CDR1 and CDR2 from the germline V gene are SGHDT and YYEEEE. The CDR3 has 16 amino acids. With 6 bases clipped from V and 3 bases from J, the junction kept 14 bases outside the gene matches. The CDR3 region is CASTGMGWTSEETQYF. Written as DNA, the CDR3 is TGTGCCAGCACCGGAATGGGATGGACTAGTGAAGAGACCCAGTACTTC.

This chain joins TRBV19 and TRBJ2-3, with 8 bases fitting TRBD1. The CDR3 has 16 amino acids. The germline gives CDR1 LNHDA, CDR2 SQIVND (reference sequence). V gave up 7 bases and J gave up 7 bases; unmatched junction bases: 16. CDR3 nucleotides: TGTGCCAGTATATCAACCGGGACAGGCGGACGCAATACGCAGTATTTT. Residues: CASISTGTGGRNTQYF.

The chain carries TRBV5-1 and TRBJ1-1; TRBD1 matches 8 bases. This CDR3 contains 14 residues. V lost 0 bases, J lost 4 bases, and 2 bases stayed unmatched. Germline values: CDR1 SGHRS, CDR2 YFSETQ. The CDR3 bases are TGCGCCAGCAGCTTGGGGGACAGGTTCACTGAAGCTTTCTTT. It encodes CASSLGDRFTEAFF.

This chain joins TRBV11-3 and TRBJ2-2; 8 bases map to TRBD2. The CDR3 is made up of 14 amino acids. Germline CDR1 SGHNT, CDR2 YENEEA. Trimming removed 6 bases from V and 6 bases from J; junction bases left unmatched: 6. The CDR3 coding sequence is TGTGCCAGCAGTTTCGGGAGGGCCGCCGGGGAGCTGTTTTTT. Translation: CASSFGRAAGELFF.

V is TRBV7-2 and J is TRBJ1-3; possibly TRBD1 for D (5 bases). V lost 4 bases and J lost 0, with 7 bases in between. The CDR3 loop spans 14 amino acids. Per germline, CDR1 SGHTA and CDR2 FQGNSA. The CDR3 sequence: CASSSGLSGNTIYF. The CDR3 bases are TGTGCCAGCAGCTCGGGACTCTCTGGAAACACCATATATTTT.

The chain is built from TRBV6-1 and TRBJ1-1; 7 positions agree with TRBD1. Losses at the gene ends were 6 bases for V and 6 bases for J; bases not matched to a gene: 7. There are 13 residues in the CDR3. Germline V lookup: CDR1 MNHNS, CDR2 SASEGT. In nucleotides, the CDR3 is TGTGCCAGCAGGGGACAGCCAGACCCTGAAGCTTTCTTT. Encoded protein: CASRGQPDPEAFF.

The gene calls are TRBV27 and TRBJ2-1; TRBD1 might be the D (5 bases). The CDR3 runs to 13 residues. V was cut by 7 bases and J by 10 bases, with 17 bases left in between. The germline CDR1 and CDR2 sequences are MNHEY and SMNVEV (reference sequence). CDR3: CASTFQGGGEQFF. DNA for the CDR3: TGTGCCAGCACCTTTCAGGGTGGCGGAGAGCAGTTCTTC.